This T cell receptor (beta chain) was profiled in a study of T cell repertoires in cytomegalovirus infection (dated by TCRdb to about 2019). With respect to the entire study: Donor HLA type was relevant to the analysis, as public TCR beta signatures indicated carriage of CMV infection together with the matching HLA type. The research as a whole found: The ex vivo response was dominated by HLA-C-restricted CMV-specific TCR beta clonotypes, and the single most frequent clonotype in two of eight donors was supplied by these HLA-C-restricted clonotypes. In both this cohort and an independent cohort of a few hundred donors, the cumulative frequency of public TCR beta family members distinguished carriers of CMV infection plus the relevant HLA type.

CDR3 length: 16 amino acids, cysteine to phenylalanine. Just CDR3 DNA is preserved here, 48 bases in frame from base 1. Sequences DFQATT (CDR1) and SNEGSKA (CDR2) are obtained from the germline V gene (reference sequence). The V end gives up 7 bases and the J end 0 bases, leaving 9 bases in the junction not matched to a gene. This clonotype appeared many times. Its antigen is still unknown. No much larger clone is present one base from it, and per-base qualities are unavailable. The instrument was an Illumina HiSeq 1500. The raw public reads went through TCRdb reprocessing: fastp at Q25, MiXCR clone calling, in-frame beta chains kept. CDR3 protein duplicates are merged, each entry listing the most common genes and DNA. The sample table contains 150,000 to 200,000 distinct CDR3 sequences; only one count was recorded for approximately 15% of them. About a quarter of the sample rests with the top ten.

Specimen: PBMCs. This receptor was identified in a human donor in good health (CMV status not recorded). Some clones in this sample may be carry-over from other donors' samples. The V gene is TRBV20-1 and the J gene is TRBJ2-6; 7 central nucleotides agree with TRBD1. CDR3 protein: CSVKQGPTSGANVLTF. The DNA is TGCAGTGTAAAACAGGGGCCCACCTCTGGGGCCAACGTCCTGACTTTC.